This T cell receptor beta chain was obtained from a study of T cell changes during pregnancy in multiple sclerosis. Germline V gives CDR1 LNHDA, CDR2 SQIVND (reference sequence). The germline V and J ends were trimmed by 5 bases and 13 bases, with 11 bases remaining between them. The CDR3 contains 11 residues. The data were produced by immunoSEQ multiplex PCR, yet TCRdb's version contains in-frame clones alone and is incomplete. The sample contains tens of thousands of clones, roughly nine tenths of which appear only once. V is TRBV19 and J is TRBJ1-4; D is possibly TRBD1 (6 bases). Here the sequenced sample was CD8+ T cells from peripheral blood mononuclear cells, taken in the second trimester of pregnancy. The source of this sequence is a female donor with multiple sclerosis, enrolled in a pregnancy study. Written as DNA, the CDR3 is TGTGCCAGTAGTGCACGACAGGTACTGTTTTTT. Residues: CASSARQVLFF.